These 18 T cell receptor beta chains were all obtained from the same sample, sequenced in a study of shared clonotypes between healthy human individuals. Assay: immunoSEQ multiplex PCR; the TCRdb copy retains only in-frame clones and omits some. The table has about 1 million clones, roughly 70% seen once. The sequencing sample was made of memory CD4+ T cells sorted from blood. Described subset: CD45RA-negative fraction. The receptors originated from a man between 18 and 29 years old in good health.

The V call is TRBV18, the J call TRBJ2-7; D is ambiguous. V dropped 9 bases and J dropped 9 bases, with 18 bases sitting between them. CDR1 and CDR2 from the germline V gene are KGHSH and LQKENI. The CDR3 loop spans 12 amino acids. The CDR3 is CASSTPGRPQYF. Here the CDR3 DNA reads TGTGCCAGTTCCACCCCGGGCCGGCCGCAGTACTTC.

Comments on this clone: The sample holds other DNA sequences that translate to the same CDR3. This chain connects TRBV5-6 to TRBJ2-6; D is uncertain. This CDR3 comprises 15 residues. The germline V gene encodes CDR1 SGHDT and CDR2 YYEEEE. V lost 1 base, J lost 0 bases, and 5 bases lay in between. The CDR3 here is CASSLRGSGANVLTF. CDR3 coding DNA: TGTGCCAGCAGCTTGAGAGGCTCTGGGGCCAACGTCCTGACTTTC.

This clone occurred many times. CDR3 sequence (DNA): TGTGCCAGCAGCTTAGGGGGGACAGGGGAGCAGTACTTC. The encoded protein is CASSLGGTGEQYF. The chain recombines TRBV7-9 with TRBJ2-7, with 9 bases that match TRBD1. This CDR3 region has 13 residues. V trimming: 1 base; J trimming: 7 bases; junction bases outside the gene matches: 2. From germline, CDR1 is SEHNR and CDR2 FQNEAQ (reference sequence).

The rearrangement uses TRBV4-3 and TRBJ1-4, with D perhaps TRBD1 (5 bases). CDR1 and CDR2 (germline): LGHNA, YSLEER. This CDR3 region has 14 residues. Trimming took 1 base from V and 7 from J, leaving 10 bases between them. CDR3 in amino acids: CASSQVLTGEKLFF. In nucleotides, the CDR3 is TGCGCCAGCAGCCAAGTATTAACAGGTGAAAAACTGTTTTTT.

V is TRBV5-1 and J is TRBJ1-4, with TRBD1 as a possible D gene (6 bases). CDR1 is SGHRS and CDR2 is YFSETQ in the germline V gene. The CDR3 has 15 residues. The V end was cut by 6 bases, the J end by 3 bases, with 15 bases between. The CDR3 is CASTPWGRANEKLFF. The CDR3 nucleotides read TGCGCCAGCACCCCCTGGGGGCGAGCTAATGAAAAACTGTTTTTT.

The CDR3 loop reads CASSEGRVTVELFF. The CDR3 nucleotides read TGTGCCAGCAGTGAGGGCCGGGTGACAGTTGAACTGTTTTTT. The gene calls are TRBV6-1 and TRBJ1-4; the D gene is possibly TRBD1 (5 bases). V gave up 3 bases and J gave up 12 bases, with 17 bases separating them. Germline loops: CDR1 MNHNS, CDR2 SASEGT. This CDR3 is 14 amino acids long.

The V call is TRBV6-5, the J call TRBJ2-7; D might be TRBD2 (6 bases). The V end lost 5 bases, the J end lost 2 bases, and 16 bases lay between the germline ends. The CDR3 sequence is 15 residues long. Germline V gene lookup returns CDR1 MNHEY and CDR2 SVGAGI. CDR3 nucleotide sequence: TGTGCCAGCAGTCGCCCCCTAGCGCGACCCTACGAGCAGTACTTC. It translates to CASSRPLARPYEQYF.

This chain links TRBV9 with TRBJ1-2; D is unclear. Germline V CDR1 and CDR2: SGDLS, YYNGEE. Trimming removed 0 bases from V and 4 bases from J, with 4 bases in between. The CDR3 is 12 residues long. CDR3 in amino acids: CASSVGPYGYTF. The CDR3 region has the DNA TGTGCCAGCAGCGTAGGCCCCTATGGCTACACCTTC. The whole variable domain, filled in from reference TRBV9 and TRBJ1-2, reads DSGVTQTPKHLITATGQRVTLRCSPRSGDLSVYWYQQSLDQGLQFLIQYYNGEERAKGNILERFSAQQFPDLHSELNLSSLELGDSALYFCASSVGPYGYTFGSGTRLTVV.

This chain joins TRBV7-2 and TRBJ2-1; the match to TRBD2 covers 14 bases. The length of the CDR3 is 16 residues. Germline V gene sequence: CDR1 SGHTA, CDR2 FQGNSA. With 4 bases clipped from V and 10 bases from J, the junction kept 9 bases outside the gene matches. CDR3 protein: CASSSSRLAGGWEQFF. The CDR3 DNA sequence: TGTGCCAGCAGCTCGTCCCGACTAGCGGGAGGGTGGGAGCAGTTCTTC.

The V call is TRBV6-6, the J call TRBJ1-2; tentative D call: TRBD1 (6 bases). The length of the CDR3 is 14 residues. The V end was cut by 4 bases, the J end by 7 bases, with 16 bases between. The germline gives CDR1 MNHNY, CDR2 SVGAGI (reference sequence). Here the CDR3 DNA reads TGTGCCAGCAGTTCGCCGGGCGGGGGGGCTGGCTACACCTTC. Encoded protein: CASSSPGGGAGYTF.

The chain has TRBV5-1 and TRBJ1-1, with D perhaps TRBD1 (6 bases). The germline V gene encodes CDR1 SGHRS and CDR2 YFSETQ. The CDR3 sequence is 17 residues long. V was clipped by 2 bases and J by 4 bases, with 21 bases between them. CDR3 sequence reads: CASSLSLGGAAGTEAFF. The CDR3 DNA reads TGCGCCAGCAGCTTAAGTCTTGGGGGGGCCGCGGGCACTGAAGCTTTCTTT.

CDR3 region: CASRGGLILLEQYF. Written as DNA, the CDR3 is TGTGCCAGCCGGGGGGGGCTCATTCTCCTCGAGCAGTACTTC. The chain joins TRBV11-3 to TRBJ2-7, with 8 bases matching TRBD2. Trimming cost V 8 bases and J 6 bases; bases outside gene matches: 12. The CDR3 is made up of 14 amino acids. The germline CDR1 and CDR2 sequences are SGHNT and YENEEA.

CDR3 sequence: CASSEGAERNIQYF. The CDR3 region has the DNA TGTGCCAGTAGCGAGGGGGCAGAGCGGAACATTCAGTACTTC. V and J are TRBV19 and TRBJ2-4; 7 bases align to TRBD1. Trimming at V came to 6 bases and at J to 7 bases, leaving 9 bases not matched to a gene. Germline CDR1 reads LNHDA; CDR2 reads SQIVND (reference sequence). This CDR3 contains 14 residues.

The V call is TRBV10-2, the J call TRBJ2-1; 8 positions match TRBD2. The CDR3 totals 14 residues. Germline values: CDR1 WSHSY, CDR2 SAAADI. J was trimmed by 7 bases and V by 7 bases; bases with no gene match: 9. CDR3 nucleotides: TGCGCCAGCATTATCAGCGGGAGTATGAATGAGCAGTTCTTC. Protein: CASIISGSMNEQFF.

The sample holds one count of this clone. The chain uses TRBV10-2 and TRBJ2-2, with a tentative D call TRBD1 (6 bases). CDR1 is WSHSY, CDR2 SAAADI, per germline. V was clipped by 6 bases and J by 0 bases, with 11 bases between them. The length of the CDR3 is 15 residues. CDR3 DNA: TGCGCCAGCAGAGCCGGGACATCGAACACCGGGGAGCTGTTTTTT. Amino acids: CASRAGTSNTGELFF.

CDR3 nucleotide sequence: TGCAGTGCTAGTATGGACACGGAGCAGTTCTTC. Protein: CSASMDTEQFF. The chain combines TRBV20-1 with TRBJ2-1; weak D call: TRBD1 (5 bases). V shed 3 bases and J shed 10 bases, with 10 bases lying between them. From germline, CDR1 is DFQATT and CDR2 SNEGSKA (reference sequence). CDR3 length: 11 residues.

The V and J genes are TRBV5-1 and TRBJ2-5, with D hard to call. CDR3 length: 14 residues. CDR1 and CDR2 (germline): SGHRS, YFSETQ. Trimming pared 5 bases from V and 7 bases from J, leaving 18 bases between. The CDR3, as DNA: TGCGCCAGCAGGACGGTCGAGGCGTCTGGGACCCAGTACTTC. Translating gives CASRTVEASGTQYF.

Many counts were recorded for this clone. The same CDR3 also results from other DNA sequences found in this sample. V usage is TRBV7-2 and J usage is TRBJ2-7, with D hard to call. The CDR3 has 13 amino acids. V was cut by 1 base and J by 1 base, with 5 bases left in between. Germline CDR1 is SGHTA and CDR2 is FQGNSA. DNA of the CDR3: TGTGCCAGCAGCTTAGGGGTGTCCTACGAGCAGTACTTC. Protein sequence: CASSLGVSYEQYF.